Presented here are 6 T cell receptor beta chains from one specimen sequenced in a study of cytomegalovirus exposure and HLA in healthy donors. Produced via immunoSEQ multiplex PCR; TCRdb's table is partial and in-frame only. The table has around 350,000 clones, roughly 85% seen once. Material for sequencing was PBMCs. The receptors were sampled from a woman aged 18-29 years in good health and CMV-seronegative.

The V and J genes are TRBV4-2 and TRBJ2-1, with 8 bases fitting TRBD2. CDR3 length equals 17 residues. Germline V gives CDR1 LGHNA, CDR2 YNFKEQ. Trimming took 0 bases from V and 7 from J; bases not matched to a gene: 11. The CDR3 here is CASSQEGSSGGANEQFF. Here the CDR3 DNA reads TGTGCCAGCAGCCAAGAAGGATCGAGCGGGGGAGCAAATGAGCAGTTCTTC.

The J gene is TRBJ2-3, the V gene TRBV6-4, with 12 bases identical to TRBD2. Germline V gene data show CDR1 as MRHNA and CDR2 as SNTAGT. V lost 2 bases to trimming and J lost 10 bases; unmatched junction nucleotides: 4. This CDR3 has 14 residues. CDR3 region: CASSDLAGGYAQYF. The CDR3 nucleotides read TGTGCCAGCAGTGACCTAGCGGGAGGGTACGCGCAGTATTTT.

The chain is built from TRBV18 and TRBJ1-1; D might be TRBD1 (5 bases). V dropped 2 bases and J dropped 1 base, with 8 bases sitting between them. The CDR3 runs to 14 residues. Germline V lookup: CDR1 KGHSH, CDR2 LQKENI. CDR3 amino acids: CASSPTGKNTEAFF. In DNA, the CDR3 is TGTGCCAGCTCACCAACAGGCAAGAACACTGAAGCTTTCTTT.

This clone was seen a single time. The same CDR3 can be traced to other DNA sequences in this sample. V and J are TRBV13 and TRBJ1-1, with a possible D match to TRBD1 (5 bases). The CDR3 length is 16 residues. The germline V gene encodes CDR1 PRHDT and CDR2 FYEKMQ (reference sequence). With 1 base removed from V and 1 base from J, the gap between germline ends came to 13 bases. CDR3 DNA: TGTGCCAGCAGCTTAGTCCCAGGGCGAGGGAACACTGAAGCTTTCTTT. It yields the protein CASSLVPGRGNTEAFF.

CDR3 coding DNA: TGTGCCAGTAGTATAGATCTCCGGGGGGTAACGGAGAATCAGCCCCAGCATTTT. It specifies CASSIDLRGVTENQPQHF. The chain carries TRBV19 and TRBJ1-5; maybe TRBD1 (5 bases). CDR3 length: 18 residues. Germline V gives CDR1 LNHDA, CDR2 SQIVND (reference sequence). Deletions cut 0 bases from V and 4 bases from J, with 19 bases between.

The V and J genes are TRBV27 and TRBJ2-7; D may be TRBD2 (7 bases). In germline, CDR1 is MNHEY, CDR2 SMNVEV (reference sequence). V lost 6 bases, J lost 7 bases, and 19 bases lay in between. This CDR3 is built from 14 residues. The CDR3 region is CASSRGLGEGEQYF. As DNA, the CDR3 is TGTGCCAGCAGCAGGGGCCTTGGGGAGGGTGAGCAGTACTTC.